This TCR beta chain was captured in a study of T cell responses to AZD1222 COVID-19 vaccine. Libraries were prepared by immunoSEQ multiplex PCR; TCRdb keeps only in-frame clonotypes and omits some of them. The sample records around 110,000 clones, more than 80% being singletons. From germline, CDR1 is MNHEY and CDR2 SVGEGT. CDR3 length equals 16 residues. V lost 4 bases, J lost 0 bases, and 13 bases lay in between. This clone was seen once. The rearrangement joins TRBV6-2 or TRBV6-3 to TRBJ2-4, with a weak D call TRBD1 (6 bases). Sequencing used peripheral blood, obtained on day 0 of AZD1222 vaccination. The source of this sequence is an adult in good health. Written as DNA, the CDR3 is TGTGCCAGCAGTTTAAGACAGGATCTAGCCAAAAACATTCAGTACTTC. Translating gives CASSLRQDLAKNIQYF.